Each of the 25 T cell receptor beta chains below was sequenced from the same sample in a study of CD8+CD57+ T cells in acquired aplastic anemia. Profiling that covered TCR beta VDJ and CDR3 relied on genomic DNA as its template. Using its own MiXCR run on the reads, TCRdb lists one record per CDR3 protein. Of approximately 250,000 distinct CDR3 sequences in the sample, around 82% were seen once. Patients who underwent sequencing had shown CD8+CD57+ cell expansion by flow cytometry. What was sequenced was sorted CD4+, CD8+, or CD8+CD57+ T cells (not recorded which) from PBMCs. The receptors derive from a human donor with aplastic anemia.

This chain joins TRBV7-2 and TRBJ2-3, with D tentatively TRBD2 (6 bases). Germline loops: CDR1 SGHTA, CDR2 FQGNSA. This CDR3 is 14 amino acids long. V lost 5 bases and J lost 4, with 13 bases in between. CDR3 sequence reads: CASSGAGSPDTQYF. For the CDR3, the DNA is TGTGCCAGCAGCGGAGCGGGCAGCCCAGATACGCAGTATTTT.

J is TRBJ1-2 and V is TRBV7-7, with a weak D call TRBD1 (5 bases). V was cut by 9 bases and J by 11 bases, with 22 bases left in between. This CDR3 region has 13 residues. Per the germline V gene, CDR1 is SSHAT and CDR2 is FNYEAQ (reference sequence). The CDR3 DNA sequence: TGTGCCAGTCTTGGGGGTGCGGAGACCCAATACACCTTC. This translates into CASLGGAETQYTF.

V usage is TRBV15 and J usage is TRBJ2-1; 9 bases fit TRBD2. The CDR3 is made up of 16 amino acids. In germline, CDR1 is LNHNV, CDR2 YYDKDF (reference sequence). The J segment lost 9 bases and the V segment lost 4 bases, leaving 13 bases of the junction unmatched. The CDR3 protein is CATSMEGSGGSAEQFF. Written as DNA, the CDR3 is TGTGCCACCAGCATGGAGGGAAGCGGGGGGAGCGCTGAGCAGTTCTTC.

V and J are TRBV20-1 and TRBJ2-2; a weak D match, TRBD2 (5 bases). The CDR3 is 12 amino acids. V was shortened by 6 bases and J by 8 bases, with 13 bases between the two germline ends. Looked up from germline, CDR1 is DFQATT and CDR2 is SNEGSKA (reference sequence). The chain's CDR3 is CSASGGTGELFF. The CDR3 coding sequence is TGCAGTGCCAGCGGTGGAACTGGGGAGCTGTTTTTT.

The genes are TRBV11-2 and TRBJ1-1; D not resolved. The CDR3 is made up of 15 amino acids. The ends were cut back, 5 bases at V and 1 base at J, with 14 bases in the middle. Per the germline V gene, CDR1 is SGHAT and CDR2 is FQNNGV. CDR3 in DNA: TGTGCCAGCAGCCTCGAGGTACCAGGGAACACTGAAGCTTTCTTT. It encodes CASSLEVPGNTEAFF.

The rearrangement joins TRBV11-3 to TRBJ2-3; tentatively, D is TRBD2 (6 bases). V was pared by 1 base and J by 4 bases, with 12 bases between. The CDR3 covers 15 residues. CDR1 is SGHNT, CDR2 YENEEA, per germline. The CDR3 loop is CASSLGLTGADTQYF. The CDR3 DNA follows: TGTGCCAGCAGCTTAGGTCTCACGGGGGCAGATACGCAGTATTTT.

The rearrangement links TRBV19 to TRBJ1-5; maybe TRBD1 (6 bases). Trimming cost V 5 bases and J 4 bases, with 12 bases left between them. The length of the CDR3 is 14 residues. Germline V lookup: CDR1 LNHDA, CDR2 SQIVND (reference sequence). The CDR3 DNA follows: TGTGCCAGTAGTCCCAGGGGCGAGAATCAGCCCCAGCATTTT. Its translation: CASSPRGENQPQHF.

The rearrangement joins TRBV7-9 to TRBJ2-7, with a tentative D call TRBD2 (5 bases). V lost 1 base to trimming and J lost 4 bases, with 23 bases between them. The CDR3 is made up of 18 amino acids. Germline CDR1 and CDR2: SEHNR and FQNEAQ (reference sequence). The CDR3 bases are TGTGCCAGCAGCTTAGAACCCGGGGAGCCGTTTCTTGGATACGAGCAGTACGTC. Translation gives CASSLEPGEPFLGYEQYV.

As regards this clonotype: The missing conserved phenylalanine or tryptophan at the end of this CDR3 makes a read error likely. Because the CDR3's place on the DNA is in doubt, the DNA is left out and the CDR3 is given as listed by TCRdb. The chain combines TRBV7-3 with TRBJ2-3; TRBD2 was called by the table and not checked on the DNA. 13 amino acids form the CDR3, both terminal residues included. Germline CDR1 is SGHTA and CDR2 is FQGTGA. CDR3 loop: CASSYSGTWGETQ.

V usage is TRBV7-8 and J usage is TRBJ1-2; D not resolved. The CDR3 is 16 amino acids. Trimming took 0 bases from V and 11 from J, leaving 22 bases between them. In germline, CDR1 is SGHVS, CDR2 FQNEAQ. The CDR3 nucleotides read TGTGCCAGCAGCTTAGCGGGAAGTCCCGATAAGCAGTATTACACCTTC. Translation: CASSLAGSPDKQYYTF.

The chain is built from TRBV20-1 and TRBJ2-1; tentatively, D is TRBD2 (6 bases). Germline assignment: CDR1 DFQATT and CDR2 SNEGSKA (reference sequence). Deletions cut 6 bases from V and 7 bases from J, with 7 bases between. The length of the CDR3 is 10 residues. CDR3: CSAGRNEQFF. DNA for the CDR3: TGCAGTGCCGGGAGAAATGAGCAGTTCTTC.

Details on this clonotype: Just one base apart from a much larger clone, this may be a read error. The gene calls are TRBV2 and TRBJ2-1; perhaps TRBD2 as D (6 bases). CDR1 and CDR2 (germline): SNHLY, FYNNEI. V lost 8 bases to trimming and J lost 3 bases, with 35 bases between them. This CDR3 is 21 amino acids long. CDR3 in amino acids: CASGPPPEGLTHQRHYNEQFF. In DNA form, the CDR3 reads TGTGCCAGCGGCCCCCCTCCGGAGGGCCTAACTCACCAAAGACACTACAATGAGCAGTTCTTC.

With respect to this clonotype: The conserved phenylalanine or tryptophan normally closing the CDR3 is absent here, so this likely arose from a read error. The DNA is omitted, as the CDR3 cannot be located on it reliably, and the CDR3 follows TCRdb's listing. The J gene is TRBJ2-3, the V gene TRBV9. Germline CDR1 reads SGDLS; CDR2 reads YYNGEE. The CDR3 spans 13 amino acids, including both terminal residues. Here the CDR3 reads CASSDGSDAPYFV.

Details on this clonotype: A much larger clone lies a single base off, so this may be a read error. The V and J genes are TRBV27 and TRBJ1-5; the D gene is possibly TRBD1 (5 bases). The CDR3 spans 15 residues. Germline-derived CDR1 and CDR2 are MNHEY and SMNVEV (reference sequence). The CDR3 loop is CARSQQVGGIQPQHF. In DNA, the CDR3 is TGTGCCCGCAGTCAACAAGTTGGGGGAATTCAGCCCCAGCATTTT.

V usage is TRBV7-2 and J usage is TRBJ1-1; perhaps TRBD1 as D (5 bases). The CDR3 runs 15 residues. V was shortened by 3 bases and J by 13 bases, with 24 bases between the two germline ends. Per germline, CDR1 SGHTA and CDR2 FQGNSA. The CDR3 nucleotides read TGTGCCAGCAGCTTTGATCGGGACTACAATGAGCAGTTTTTCTTT. It is translated as CASSFDRDYNEQFFF.

CDR3 protein: CASSPWDRNEKLFF. DNA of the CDR3: TGTGCCAGCAGCCCCTGGGACCGAAATGAAAAACTGTTTTTT. The chain combines TRBV9 with TRBJ1-4; possibly TRBD1 for D (5 bases). CDR1 and CDR2 from the germline V gene are SGDLS and YYNGEE. The ends were cut back, 4 bases at V and 5 bases at J, with 12 bases in the middle. The CDR3 loop spans 14 amino acids.

The V gene is TRBV7-3, the J gene TRBJ2-3; possibly TRBD1 for D (5 bases). CDR3 size: 15 residues. Germline V CDR1 and CDR2: SGHTA, FQGTGA. Trimming took 8 bases from V and 14 from J, leaving 29 bases between them. The CDR3 here is CASSIRGNAVDPWYF. CDR3 nucleotides: TGTGCCAGCTCAATAAGGGGCAACGCCGTTGATCCCTGGTATTTT.

This chain uses TRBV20-1 with TRBJ2-7, with D perhaps TRBD2 (5 bases). Germline-derived CDR1 and CDR2 are DFQATT and SNEGSKA (reference sequence). The length of the CDR3 is 14 residues. V lost 1 base, J lost 4 bases, and 14 bases lay in between. The CDR3 DNA follows: TGCAGTGCTAGAGCACCCTTAGCGAAATACGAGCAGTACTTC. Encoded protein: CSARAPLAKYEQYF.

Turning to this clonotype: The junction shows a germline mismatch at one end, possibly a read error. This chain links TRBV11-3 with TRBJ2-5; D is unclear. The J call may be in error: the DNA end matches TRBJ2-1 better. The germline gives CDR1 SGHNT, CDR2 YENEEA. This CDR3 contains 12 residues. CDR3 DNA: TGTGCCAGCAGCGTAGATCTGACGGCCCAGTTCTTC. This translates into CASSVDLTAQFF.

The chain employs TRBV7-9 and TRBJ2-7, with TRBD2 matching 9 bases. This CDR3 spans 15 amino acids. Germline CDR1 and CDR2: SEHNR and FQNEAQ (reference sequence). Trimming at V came to 3 bases and at J to 11 bases, leaving 14 bases not matched to a gene. The CDR3 sequence is CASSFGRSGGSDEYV. The CDR3 bases are TGTGCCAGCAGCTTTGGAAGAAGCGGGGGGAGCGATGAGTACGTC.

The J gene is TRBJ2-7, the V gene TRBV6-4; the D call may be TRBD1 or TRBD2 (6 bases each). CDR3 length: 13 amino acids. V dropped 7 bases and J dropped 2 bases, with 12 bases sitting between them. Germline V gene sequence: CDR1 MRHNA, CDR2 SNTAGT. This CDR3 is CASTGAGTYEQYF. CDR3 DNA sequence: TGTGCCAGCACGGGGGCAGGGACCTACGAGCAGTACTTC.

This clonotype appeared once. The chain recombines TRBV15 with TRBJ2-3, with a tentative D call TRBD2 (5 bases). The J call may be faulty, since TRBJ2-5 better matches the DNA end. Per germline, CDR1 LNHNV and CDR2 YYDKDF (reference sequence). The CDR3 has 14 amino acids. CDR3 loop: CATSIASQPETQYF. CDR3 sequence (DNA): TGTGCCACCAGCATAGCGAGTCAGCCAGAGACCCAGTACTTC.

The chain uses TRBV20-1 and TRBJ1-1; D not certain. The V end was cut by 0 bases, the J end by 3 bases, with 14 bases between. The CDR3 spans 15 residues. From germline, CDR1 is DFQATT and CDR2 SNEGSKA (reference sequence). The CDR3 is CSARDHRAGDTEAFF. For the CDR3, the DNA is TGCAGTGCTAGAGATCATCGAGCGGGAGACACTGAAGCTTTCTTT.

Concerning this clonotype: This clone may be a read error of a much larger clone one base away. The conserved final phenylalanine or tryptophan is absent from the CDR3, which likely points to a read error. It is unclear where the CDR3 begins or ends on the DNA, so no DNA is shown, and the CDR3 is as TCRdb lists it. This chain joins TRBV2 and TRBJ2-7; the table's D gene call, TRBD1, was not cross checked with the DNA. Counting both end residues, the CDR3 totals 15 amino acids. Germline values: CDR1 SNHLY, CDR2 FYNNEI. CDR3: CASGDGGRDTQYFDP.

This rearrangement joins TRBV19 to TRBJ1-2, with D perhaps matching TRBD1 (5 bases). Trimming stripped 6 bases from V and 3 bases from J, with 17 bases between. The CDR3 length is 15 residues. Germline lookup yields CDR1 LNHDA and CDR2 SQIVND (reference sequence). CDR3 loop: CASSWGRGSYYGYTF. CDR3 sequence (DNA): TGTGCCAGTAGCTGGGGACGGGGATCCTACTATGGCTACACCTTC.